This T cell receptor (beta chain) derives from a study of cytomegalovirus exposure and HLA in healthy donors. Study-level findings and limits: Among TCR beta chains, those listed as cytomegalovirus-associated numbered 164. The sole available immune exposure information was CMV serostatus.

Germline CDR1 LNHDA, CDR2 SQIVND (reference sequence). The CDR3 spans 15 residues. V lost 3 bases, J lost 6 bases, and 6 bases stayed unmatched. In the case of this clone: Its antigen is not identified.

PCR employed 60 Vbeta and 13 Jbeta primers. Sequencing used immunoSEQ multiplex PCR; TCRdb keeps in-frame clones, though not all of them. The sample lists about 150,000 clones, roughly 82% occurring once. The source of this sequence is a man under 40 in good health and CMV-seronegative. The J gene is TRBJ1-1, the V gene TRBV19, with 11 bases matching TRBD1. The specimen sequenced was PBMCs. CDR3 in DNA: TGTGCCAGTAGTATCCGCGGACAGGGGGCATCTGAAGCTTTCTTT. Encoded protein: CASSIRGQGASEAFF.